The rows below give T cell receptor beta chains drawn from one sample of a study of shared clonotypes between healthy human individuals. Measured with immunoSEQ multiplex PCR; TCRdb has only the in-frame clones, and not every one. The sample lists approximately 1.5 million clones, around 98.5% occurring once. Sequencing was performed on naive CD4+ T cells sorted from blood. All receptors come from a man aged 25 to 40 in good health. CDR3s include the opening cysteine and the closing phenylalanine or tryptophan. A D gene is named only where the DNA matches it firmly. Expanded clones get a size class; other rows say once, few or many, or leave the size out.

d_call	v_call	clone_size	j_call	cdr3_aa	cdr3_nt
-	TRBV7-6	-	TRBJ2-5	CASSLEVSKEAETQYF	TGTGCCAGCAGCTTAGAGGTATCGAAGGAGGCAGAGACCCAGTACTTC
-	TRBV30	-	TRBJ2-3	CAWSVRPLAASTDTQYF	TGTGCCTGGAGTGTACGGCCCTTAGCGGCTAGCACAGATACGCAGTATTTT
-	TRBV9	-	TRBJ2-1	CASSVSAKPYNEQFF	TGTGCCAGCAGCGTATCAGCGAAACCTTACAATGAGCAGTTCTTC
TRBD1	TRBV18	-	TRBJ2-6	CASSPLGQGVGANVLTF	TGTGCCAGCTCACCTCTCGGACAGGGGGTTGGGGCCAACGTCCTGACTTTC
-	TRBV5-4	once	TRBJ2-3	CASSPARPSTDTQYF	TGTGCCAGCAGCCCAGCGAGGCCTAGCACAGATACGCAGTATTTT
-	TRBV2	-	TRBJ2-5	CASRETATAHF	TGTGCCAGCAGAGAGACCGCTACGGCGCACTTC
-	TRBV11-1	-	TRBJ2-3	CASSLERPLSTDTQYF	TGTGCCAGCAGCTTAGAACGGCCCCTTAGCACAGATACGCAGTATTTT
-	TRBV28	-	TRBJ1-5	CASSLSSGQGSQPQHF	TGTGCCAGCAGTTTATCCTCGGGACAAGGTTCGCAGCCCCAGCATTTT
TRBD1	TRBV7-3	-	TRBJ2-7	CASSLTPQGAGEQYF	TGTGCCAGCAGCTTAACGCCTCAGGGGGCAGGCGAGCAGTACTTC
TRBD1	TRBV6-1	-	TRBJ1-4	CASSGQGGEKLFF	TGTGCCAGCTCCGGACAGGGCGGTGAAAAACTGTTTTTT
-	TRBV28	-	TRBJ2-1	CASSLILFSSYNEQFF	TGTGCCAGCAGTTTAATCCTTTTTAGCTCCTACAATGAGCAGTTCTTC
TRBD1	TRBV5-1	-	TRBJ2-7	CASSTGQATYEQYF	TGCGCCAGCAGCACCGGACAGGCGACCTACGAGCAGTACTTC
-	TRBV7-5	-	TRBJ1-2	CVRSCTWTEVAYGYTF	TGTGTCAGAAGCTGTACCTGGACAGAGGTAGCCTATGGCTACACCTTC
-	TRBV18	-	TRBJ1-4	CASSPVGDYEKLFF	TGTGCCAGCTCACCGGTAGGGGATTATGAAAAACTGTTTTTT
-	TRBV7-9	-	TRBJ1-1	CASSLVGEDTEAFF	TGTGCCAGCAGCTTAGTTGGGGAGGACACTGAAGCTTTCTTT
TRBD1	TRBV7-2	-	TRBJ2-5	CASRSQQGAMGVTQYF	TGTGCCAGCAGATCACAACAGGGGGCGATGGGGGTGACCCAGTACTTC
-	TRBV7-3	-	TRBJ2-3	CASSSRLGDTQYF	TGTGCCAGCAGCTCCAGACTAGGAGATACGCAGTATTTT
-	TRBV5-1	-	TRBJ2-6	CASRFRAGANVLTF	TGCGCCAGCAGATTCCGGGCTGGGGCCAACGTCCTGACTTTC
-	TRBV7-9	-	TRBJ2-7	CASSLLQGSYEQYF	TGTGCCAGCAGCTTATTGCAGGGTTCCTACGAGCAGTACTTC
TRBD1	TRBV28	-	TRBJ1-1	CASSPDREEAFF	TGTGCCAGCAGTCCGGACAGGGAAGAAGCTTTCTTT
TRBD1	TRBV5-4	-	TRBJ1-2	CASFRDRGFYGYTF	TGTGCCAGCTTCCGGGACAGGGGATTCTATGGCTACACCTTC
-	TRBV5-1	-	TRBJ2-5	CASAGQGPQETQYF	TGCGCCAGCGCGGGGCAGGGCCCCCAAGAGACCCAGTACTTC
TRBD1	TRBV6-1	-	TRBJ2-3	CASSAGDRGVTDTQYF	TGTGCCAGCAGTGCCGGGGACAGGGGAGTCACAGATACGCAGTATTTT
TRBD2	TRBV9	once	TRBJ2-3	CASSSGLAGALVDTQYF	TGTGCCAGCAGCTCTGGACTAGCGGGAGCACTTGTAGATACGCAGTATTTT
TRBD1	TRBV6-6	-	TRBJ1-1	CASSYSGTATEAFF	TGTGCCAGCAGTTACTCCGGGACAGCGACTGAAGCTTTCTTT
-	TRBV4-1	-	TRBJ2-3	CASSPSSPLLSTDTQYF	TGCGCCAGCAGCCCCTCCTCACCTCTACTTAGCACAGATACGCAGTATTTT
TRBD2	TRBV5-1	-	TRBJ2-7	CASSSGLAGGGEQYF	TGCGCCAGCAGCAGTGGACTAGCGGGAGGAGGCGAGCAGTACTTC
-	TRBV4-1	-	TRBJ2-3	CASSPPGAGTQYF	TGCGCCAGCAGCCCGCCCGGGGCGGGTACGCAGTATTTT
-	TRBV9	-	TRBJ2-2	CASTPGGVGTGELFF	TGTGCCAGCACCCCCGGGGGCGTCGGCACCGGGGAGCTGTTTTTT
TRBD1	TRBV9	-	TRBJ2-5	CASSGQGMGETQYF	TGTGCCAGCAGCGGACAGGGGATGGGAGAGACCCAGTACTTC
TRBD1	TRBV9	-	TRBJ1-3	CASSVGTLTGAGNTIYF	TGTGCCAGCAGCGTAGGTACCCTTACAGGGGCTGGAAACACCATATATTTT
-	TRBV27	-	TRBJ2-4	CASSSFSARIAKNIQYF	TGTGCCAGCAGTTCCTTTTCGGCTCGAATAGCCAAAAACATTCAGTACTTC
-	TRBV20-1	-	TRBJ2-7	CSAINSYEQYF	TGCAGTGCAATAAACTCCTACGAGCAGTACTTC
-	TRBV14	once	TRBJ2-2	CASSATRRGGYTGELFF	TGTGCCAGCAGCGCCACCCGTCGGGGTGGGTACACCGGGGAGCTGTTTTTT
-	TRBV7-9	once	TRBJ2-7	CASSLGVGGQSEQYF	TGTGCCAGCAGCTTAGGTGTGGGGGGACAGAGCGAGCAGTACTTC
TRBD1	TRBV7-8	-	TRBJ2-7	CASSLTPPDRFYEQYF	TGTGCCAGCAGCTTAACACCGCCGGACAGGTTCTACGAGCAGTACTTC
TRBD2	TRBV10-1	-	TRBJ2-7	CASSESGFAGGPAEQYF	TGCGCCAGCAGTGAGTCGGGATTCGCGGGAGGGCCGGCCGAGCAGTACTTC
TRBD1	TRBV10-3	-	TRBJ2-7	CAIRGDRADYEQYF	TGTGCCATCAGGGGAGACAGGGCAGATTACGAGCAGTACTTC
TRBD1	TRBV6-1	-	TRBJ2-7	CASSERGTGHYEQYF	TGTGCCAGCAGTGAAAGGGGGACAGGCCACTACGAGCAGTACTTC
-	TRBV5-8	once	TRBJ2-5	CASSSGIPGPHQETQYF	TGTGCCAGCAGCTCCGGTATACCCGGGCCTCACCAAGAGACCCAGTACTTC
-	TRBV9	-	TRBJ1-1	CASSVSENTEAFF	TGTGCCAGCAGCGTATCCGAGAACACTGAAGCTTTCTTT
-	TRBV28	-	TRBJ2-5	CASSPPGRGTQYF	TGTGCCAGCAGTCCCCCAGGGCGGGGGACCCAGTACTTC
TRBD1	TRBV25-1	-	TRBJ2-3	CASSELGDRGQGDTQYF	TGTGCCAGCAGTGAATTGGGGGACAGGGGGCAGGGAGATACGCAGTATTTT
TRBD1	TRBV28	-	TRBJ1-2	CASSLWTGVYGYTF	TGTGCCAGCAGTTTATGGACAGGGGTTTATGGCTACACCTTC
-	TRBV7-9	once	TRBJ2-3	CASSSAAGTRLTDTQYF	TGTGCCAGCAGCTCAGCTGCCGGGACTCGCCTCACAGATACGCAGTATTTT